This T cell receptor (beta chain) came from a study of T cell responses to AZD1222 COVID-19 vaccine. Study-level points and caveats: Donor demographics were predominantly white British with a female majority; clonal diversity may be underestimated. Spike-wide vaccine-associated CD4 TCRs dominated at 160-218 and 743-854. Targeting of unmutated variant regions was reportedly seen in nearly half of spike-specific TCRs.

The data were produced by immunoSEQ multiplex PCR, yet TCRdb's version contains in-frame clones alone and is incomplete. The sample yields fewer than 150,000 clones, approximately 90% seen once. Germline lookup yields CDR1 SGHRS and CDR2 YFSETQ. This CDR3 has 14 residues. J gave up 5 bases and V 1 base, and 4 bases lay outside the gene matches. Doses given second, at about 4 or about 12 weeks, were pooled. As to this clone: As yet, its antigen is unknown.

This chain uses TRBV5-1 with TRBJ2-7, with 9 bases that match TRBD2. The receptor was isolated from an adult who received the AZD1222 COVID-19 vaccine. The starting material was peripheral blood, obtained 28 days after the second AZD1222 dose. The CDR3 is CASSLQREVNEQYF. The CDR3 DNA reads as TGCGCCAGCAGCTTGCAGCGGGAGGTCAACGAGCAGTACTTC.